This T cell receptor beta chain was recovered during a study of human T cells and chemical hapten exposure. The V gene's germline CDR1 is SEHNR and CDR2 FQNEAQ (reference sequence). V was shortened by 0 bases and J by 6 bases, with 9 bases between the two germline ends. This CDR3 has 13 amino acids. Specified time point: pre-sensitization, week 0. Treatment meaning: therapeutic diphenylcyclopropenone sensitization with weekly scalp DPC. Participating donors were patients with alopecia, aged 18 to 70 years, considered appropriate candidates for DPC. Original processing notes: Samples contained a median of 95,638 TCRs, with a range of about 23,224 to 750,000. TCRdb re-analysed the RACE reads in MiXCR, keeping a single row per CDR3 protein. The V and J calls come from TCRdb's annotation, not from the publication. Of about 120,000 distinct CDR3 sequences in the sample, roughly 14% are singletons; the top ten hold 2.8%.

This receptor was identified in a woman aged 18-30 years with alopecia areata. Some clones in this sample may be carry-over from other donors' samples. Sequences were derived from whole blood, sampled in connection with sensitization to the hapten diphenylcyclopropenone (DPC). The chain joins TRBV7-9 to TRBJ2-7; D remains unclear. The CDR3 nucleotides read TGTGCCAGCAGCTTAGCAGCGACCGGCGAGCAGTACTTC. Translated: CASSLAATGEQYF.